These T cell receptor beta chains were read from a single sample in a study of vaccination and CD4 T cells after COVID-19. These TCRs are of unknown antigen specificity. MiXCR, applied by TCRdb to the PCR reads, yields one record per CDR3 protein. The sample gives more than 8,000 distinct CDR3 sequences, about 28% of which show up once; over 14% is in the top ten. The specimen was CD4+ T cells from blood, cultured in vitro, collected after SARS-CoV-2 vaccination. Receptor source: a human donor who had recovered from COVID-19. Both conserved end residues are part of each CDR3. D genes are given only for firm matches. Where a row states a size, it is once, few, many or the class of an expanded clone; other rows omit it.

TRBV7-6	.	few	TRBJ2-7	TGTGCCAGCAGCTTAGGCTGGGAGGACGAGCAGTACTTC	CASSLGWEDEQYF
TRBV28	.	.	TRBJ1-4	TGTGCCAGCAGACCCTTCGACCGGGCACGGGATAATGAAAAACTGTTTTTT	CASRPFDRARDNEKLFF
TRBV6-5	.	few	TRBJ1-2	TGTGCCAGCAGTTACAAGGGCCAGGCGAGTGGCTACACCTTC	CASSYKGQASGYTF
TRBV11-3	TRBD2	.	TRBJ2-7	TGTGCCAGCATCTTAAGGACTAGCGGGCTGCCGTGGATCGTTTACGAGCAGTACTTC	CASILRTSGLPWIVYEQYF
TRBV30	.	.	TRBJ1-4	TGTGCCTCCAGGGTAGGGGCAACTAATGAAAAACTGTTTTTT	CASRVGATNEKLFF
TRBV20-1	TRBD1	.	TRBJ1-5	TGCAGTGCTAGAGATCAAGGACAGGGGGGCAATCAGCCCCAGCATTTT	CSARDQGQGGNQPQHF
TRBV6-2/TRBV6-3	.	.	TRBJ2-1	TGTGCCAGCAGTTACTCAGGCAAGGTCAATGAGCAGTTCTTC	CASSYSGKVNEQFF
TRBV7-2	TRBD2	.	TRBJ2-1	TGTGCCAGCAGCTTAGATTGGCGGGGGAGCGGTGAGCAGTTCTTC	CASSLDWRGSGEQFF
TRBV7-2	.	.	TRBJ2-7	TGTGCCAGCAGCTATGGAGGAAGGAGCTCCTACGAGCAGTACTTC	CASSYGGRSSYEQYF
TRBV28	.	few	TRBJ1-1	TGTGCATTTGGCCCAGCGAACACTGAAGCTTTCTTT	CAFGPANTEAFF
TRBV19	.	.	TRBJ2-1	TGTGCCAGTCTACTAGTCGGGGGTGGGGGTGAGCAGTTCTTC	CASLLVGGGGEQFF